These 27 T cell receptor beta chains share one sample of origin, sequenced in a study of cytomegalovirus exposure and HLA in healthy donors. PCR employed 60 Vbeta and 13 Jbeta primers. Assay: immunoSEQ multiplex PCR; the TCRdb copy retains only in-frame clones and omits some. The sample has over 150,000 clones, about four fifths seen once. Material: PBMCs. The source is a young man in good health and CMV-seronegative.

The chain recombines TRBV11-2 with TRBJ2-2; 8 bases match TRBD1. The CDR3 extends over 18 amino acids. Germline assignment: CDR1 SGHAT and CDR2 FQNNGV. V shed 0 bases and J 7 bases; nucleotides not matched to a gene: 13. This chain's CDR3 is CASSLELPRDRGGGELFF. In DNA, the CDR3 is TGTGCCAGCAGCTTAGAACTCCCCCGCGACAGGGGCGGCGGGGAGCTGTTTTTT. Combining the CDR3 with reference TRBV11-2 and TRBJ2-2 gives the whole variable domain EAGVAQSPRYKIIEKRQSVAFWCNPISGHATLYWYQQILGQGPKLLIQFQNNGVVDDSQLPKDRFSAERLKGVDSTLKIQPAKLEDSAVYLCASSLELPRDRGGGELFFGEGSRLTVL.

The chain recombines TRBV19 with TRBJ2-3; 7 positions match TRBD1. V gave up 4 bases and J gave up 3 bases; unmatched junction bases: 10. CDR1 LNHDA and CDR2 SQIVND come from the germline V gene (reference sequence). This CDR3 contains 16 residues. DNA for the CDR3: TGTGCCAGTAGTACCGGACAGGTCCCGACTACAGATACGCAGTATTTT. Protein sequence: CASSTGQVPTTDTQYF.

V gene TRBV5-5 combines with J gene TRBJ1-3; D may be TRBD1 (6 bases). Per the germline V gene, CDR1 is SGHKS and CDR2 is YYEKEE (reference sequence). Trimming stripped 1 base from V and 6 bases from J, with 8 bases between. The CDR3 has 13 residues. The CDR3 sequence is CASSLWTVNTIYF. CDR3 DNA sequence: TGTGCCAGCAGCTTGTGGACAGTAAACACCATATATTTT.

The V gene is TRBV11-2, the J gene TRBJ2-7, with D possibly being TRBD1 (6 bases). The CDR3 loop spans 13 amino acids. From germline, CDR1 is SGHAT and CDR2 FQNNGV. Trimming removed 3 bases at V and 6 bases at J, with 12 bases between. DNA of the CDR3: TGTGCCAGCAGCTTGCGACAGGCTGGCGAGCAGTACTTC. Protein sequence: CASSLRQAGEQYF. The whole variable domain, filled in from reference TRBV11-2 and TRBJ2-7, reads EAGVAQSPRYKIIEKRQSVAFWCNPISGHATLYWYQQILGQGPKLLIQFQNNGVVDDSQLPKDRFSAERLKGVDSTLKIQPAKLEDSAVYLCASSLRQAGEQYFGPGTRLTVT.

In this sample, this clone turned up a few times. The genes are TRBV4-1 and TRBJ2-1, with TRBD2 matching 8 bases. V lost 3 bases and J lost 9; bases outside the gene matches: 16. The CDR3 has 17 residues. In germline, CDR1 is MGHRA, CDR2 YSYEKL. The CDR3 bases are TGCGCCAGCAGCCATGCCGGGACTAGGGCTTCGGACGGTGAGCAGTTCTTC. The encoded protein is CASSHAGTRASDGEQFF.

The chain couples TRBV4-3 to TRBJ2-3, with D perhaps TRBD1 (6 bases). Trimming cost V 3 bases and J 6 bases, with 10 bases left between them. The CDR3 sequence is 13 residues long. Germline CDR1 is LGHNA and CDR2 is YSLEER. CDR3 nucleotide sequence: TGCGCCAGCAGCCAGGGACAAAAGGATACGCAGTATTTT. Translation: CASSQGQKDTQYF.

This chain links TRBV9 with TRBJ2-1, with 9 bases fitting TRBD2. CDR3 length: 18 residues. The ends lost 0 bases at V and 7 bases at J; junction bases unmatched: 14. Germline V CDR1 and CDR2: SGDLS, YYNGEE. The CDR3 nucleotides are TGTGCCAGCAGCGTAGGGCCTGTACCGGGACTAGCCCGGAATGAGCAGTTCTTC. This sequence encodes CASSVGPVPGLARNEQFF.

The CDR3 coding sequence is TGTGCCAGCAGTTTATCATCGGCAGGGTATCAGCCCCAGCATTTT. This translates into CASSLSSAGYQPQHF. The V call is TRBV27, the J call TRBJ1-5; D possibly corresponds to TRBD1 (5 bases). Germline V gene lookup returns CDR1 MNHEY and CDR2 SMNVEV (reference sequence). V lost 0 bases to trimming and J lost 5 bases, with 11 bases between them. This CDR3 is 15 amino acids long.

The rearrangement links TRBV14 to TRBJ2-7; 10 bases map to TRBD2. V lost 3 bases, J lost 4 bases, and 3 bases stayed unmatched. The germline gives CDR1 SGHDN, CDR2 FVKESK. The CDR3 loop spans 14 amino acids. CDR3: CASSHASGSYEQYF. DNA for the CDR3: TGTGCCAGCAGCCACGCTAGCGGGAGTTACGAGCAGTACTTC.

This clone was found once. The junction departs from germline at one end; a sequencing error may be responsible. The chain is built from TRBV18 and TRBJ2-7; D perhaps matches TRBD2 (6 bases). Germline V CDR1 and CDR2: KGHSH, LQKENI. CDR3 length: 8 residues. Here the CDR3 DNA reads TGTGCCAGCGGAGGGTGTCGCTTC. Translating gives CASGGCRF.

This chain's CDR3 is CASSQQGFIDTQYF. The CDR3 nucleotides read TGTGCCAGCAGTCAGCAGGGTTTTATAGATACGCAGTATTTT. The chain carries TRBV28 and TRBJ2-3; maybe TRBD1 (5 bases). V dropped 5 bases and J dropped 5 bases, with 14 bases sitting between them. The CDR3 totals 14 residues. Looked up from germline, CDR1 is MDHEN and CDR2 is SYDVKM.

The V gene is TRBV6-5, the J gene TRBJ2-5; D may be TRBD1 (6 bases). Germline CDR1 is MNHEY and CDR2 is SVGAGI. The germline V and J ends were trimmed by 5 bases and 3 bases, with 10 bases remaining between them. The CDR3 is 13 amino acids. The CDR3 nucleotides are TGTGCCAGCAGTCTATCAGGGGAAGAGACCCAGTACTTC. Its translation is CASSLSGEETQYF.

With regard to this clone: At one boundary the junction diverges from the germline segment, which might be a read error. CDR3 sequence (DNA): TGCGCCAGCAGACAAGTCCTCGACACAAAGCAAACCTACGAGCAGTACTTC. Amino acid sequence: CASRQVLDTKQTYEQYF. The chain joins TRBV4-1 to TRBJ2-7; D is ambiguous. The CDR3 runs 17 residues. Germline V gene sequence: CDR1 MGHRA, CDR2 YSYEKL.

The rearrangement links TRBV14 to TRBJ2-7; maybe TRBD1 (5 bases). V was trimmed by 4 bases and J by 12 bases, leaving 16 bases between them. Germline V gives CDR1 SGHDN, CDR2 FVKESK. This CDR3 is 12 amino acids long. CDR3 residues: CASSPSGKSRYF. CDR3 in DNA: TGTGCCAGCAGCCCGTCAGGGAAAAGTCGGTACTTC. Drawing the rest from reference TRBV14 and TRBJ2-7, the complete variable domain is EAGVTQFPSHSVIEKGQTVTLRCDPISGHDNLYWYRRVMGKEIKFLLHFVKESKQDESGMPNNRFLAERTGGTYSTLKVQPAELEDSGVYFCASSPSGKSRYFGPGTRLTVT.

This chain connects TRBV7-9 to TRBJ1-2; a possible D gene is TRBD1 (5 bases). Per germline, CDR1 SEHNR and CDR2 FQNEAQ (reference sequence). This CDR3 has 13 residues. V lost 4 bases and J lost 6, with 12 bases in between. Here the CDR3 DNA reads TGTGCCAGCAGCTCGCATTTCAGGGATGGCTACACCTTC. This gives the protein CASSSHFRDGYTF.

This chain joins TRBV27 and TRBJ2-7; 11 bases map to TRBD2. The germline V gene has CDR1 MNHEY and CDR2 SMNVEV (reference sequence). This CDR3 is 15 amino acids long. The junction had 7 bases not matched to a gene; V was cut back by 5 bases and J by 4 bases. CDR3 nucleotide sequence: TGTGCCAGCAGTGCAACGGGACTAGCGGAGTACGAGCAGTACTTC. Translated: CASSATGLAEYEQYF.

This clone appeared a single time. V and J are TRBV4-1 and TRBJ2-7; D may be TRBD1 (5 bases). CDR1 and CDR2 from the germline V gene are MGHRA and YSYEKL. V lost 0 bases to trimming and J lost 4 bases, with 16 bases between them. The CDR3 loop spans 16 amino acids. CDR3 nucleotide sequence: TGCGCCAGCAGCCAAGAAGGTCAGGGTGAATGGTACGAGCAGTACTTC. Its protein product is CASSQEGQGEWYEQYF.

V and J are TRBV6-1 and TRBJ1-5; 8 nucleotides match TRBD1. V lost 2 bases and J lost 4; bases outside the gene matches: 7. CDR3 length equals 16 residues. CDR1 is MNHNS and CDR2 is SASEGT in the germline V gene. The CDR3 DNA reads as TGTGCCAGCAGTGAATTGGGGACAGGTACTAATCAGCCCCAGCATTTT. Translation gives CASSELGTGTNQPQHF.

The chain is built from TRBV12-5 and TRBJ2-3, with D possibly TRBD2 on 6 matching bases. The CDR3 is made up of 14 amino acids. Trimming stripped 5 bases from V and 2 bases from J, with 11 bases between. CDR1 is LGHNT and CDR2 is FRNRAP in the germline V gene. The CDR3 is CASGPGLNTDTQYF. The CDR3 coding sequence is TGTGCTAGTGGTCCGGGACTGAACACAGATACGCAGTATTTT.

This chain links TRBV9 with TRBJ1-1, with a possible D match to TRBD1 (5 bases). The CDR3 sequence is 14 residues long. Per the germline V gene, CDR1 is SGDLS and CDR2 is YYNGEE. V lost 3 bases and J lost 5, with 14 bases in between. CDR3 region: CASSAGGGGTEAFF. As DNA, the CDR3 is TGTGCCAGCAGCGCGGGGGGAGGAGGGACTGAAGCTTTCTTT.

This sequence joins TRBV5-4 and TRBJ1-6, with TRBD1 matching 8 bases. J gave up 10 bases and V 2 bases, and 5 bases lay outside the gene matches. The CDR3 runs 14 residues. Germline CDR1 and CDR2: SGHNT and YYREEE (reference sequence). The CDR3 loop is CASSLGQGGSPLHF. Written as DNA, the CDR3 is TGTGCCAGCAGCTTAGGACAGGGAGGGTCACCCCTCCACTTT.

The rearrangement uses TRBV7-3 and TRBJ1-1, with 9 bases matching TRBD1. The CDR3 totals 16 residues. Looked up from germline, CDR1 is SGHTA and CDR2 is FQGTGA. The V gene end was trimmed by 5 bases and the J gene end by 5 bases; junction bases not matched to a gene: 12. The CDR3 bases are TGTGCCAGCAGCCAAGGGACAGGGTTCGGGGTTACTGAAGCTTTCTTT. Amino acid sequence: CASSQGTGFGVTEAFF.

In its sample, this clone was seen once. V usage is TRBV9 and J usage is TRBJ1-6; 7 positions agree with TRBD1. Germline V lookup: CDR1 SGDLS, CDR2 YYNGEE. This CDR3 has 14 residues. V was clipped by 6 bases and J by 7 bases; unmatched bases: 7. In DNA, the CDR3 is TGTGCCAGCACCTCCGGGACAGAAAATTCACCCCTCCACTTT. Translating gives CASTSGTENSPLHF.

The chain couples TRBV7-9 to TRBJ2-7, with a weak D call TRBD1 (6 bases). This CDR3 has 13 residues. Germline V lookup: CDR1 SEHNR, CDR2 FQNEAQ (reference sequence). Trimming removed 3 bases from V and 3 bases from J, with 9 bases in between. CDR3 region: CASSFGGSYEQYF. Written as DNA, the CDR3 is TGTGCCAGCAGCTTTGGGGGCAGCTACGAGCAGTACTTC.

The V gene is TRBV19, the J gene TRBJ2-1; possible D gene TRBD2, 6 bases. Germline loops: CDR1 LNHDA, CDR2 SQIVND (reference sequence). The CDR3 is 13 amino acids. The germline V and J ends were trimmed by 0 bases and 10 bases, with 10 bases remaining between them. CDR3 DNA sequence: TGTGCCAGTAGTATAGATCTCAGCGGGGAGCAGTTCTTC. Its protein is CASSIDLSGEQFF.

The chain has TRBV29-1 and TRBJ2-7; maybe TRBD1 (5 bases). The germline V and J ends were trimmed by 6 bases and 2 bases, with 20 bases remaining between them. CDR3 length: 15 residues. CDR1 SQVTM and CDR2 ANQGSEA come from the germline V gene. The CDR3 here is CSVAGGQGYPYEQYF. The CDR3 DNA follows: TGCAGCGTCGCAGGTGGCCAGGGATATCCCTACGAGCAGTACTTC.

This rearrangement joins TRBV7-9 to TRBJ2-5; D is perhaps TRBD2 (5 bases). Germline CDR1 is SEHNR and CDR2 is FQNEAQ (reference sequence). Trimming cost V 4 bases and J 3 bases, with 21 bases left between them. The CDR3 consists of 17 residues. The CDR3 coding sequence is TGTGCCAGCAGCTCATCCGCGGGCGGGCTGACGAAAGAGACCCAGTACTTC. As protein: CASSSSAGGLTKETQYF.